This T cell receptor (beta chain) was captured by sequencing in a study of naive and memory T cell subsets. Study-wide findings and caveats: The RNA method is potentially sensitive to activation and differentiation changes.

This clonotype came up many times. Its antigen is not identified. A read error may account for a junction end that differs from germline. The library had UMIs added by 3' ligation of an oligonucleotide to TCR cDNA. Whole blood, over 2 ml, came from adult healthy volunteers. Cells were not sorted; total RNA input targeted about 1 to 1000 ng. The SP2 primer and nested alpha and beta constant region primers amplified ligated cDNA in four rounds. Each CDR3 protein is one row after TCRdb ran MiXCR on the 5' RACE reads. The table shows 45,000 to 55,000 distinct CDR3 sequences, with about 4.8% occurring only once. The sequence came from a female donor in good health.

CDR3 amino acids: CASSSDRVGNAEAFF. For the CDR3, the DNA is TGCGCCAGCAGCTCCGACAGGGTTGGGAACGCTGAAGCTTTCTTT. The V gene is TRBV5-1, the J gene TRBJ1-1; 7 bases match TRBD1. CDR1 is SGHRS, CDR2 YFSETQ, per germline. This CDR3 is built from 15 residues.